This T cell receptor (beta chain) was captured in a study of cytomegalovirus exposure and HLA in healthy donors. Germline trimming cut 5 bases from V and 7 bases from J; bases unmatched to any gene: 10. The germline V gene has CDR1 LNHNV and CDR2 YYDKDF (reference sequence). This CDR3 is built from 17 residues. Healthy individuals who donated bone marrow served as the donors. In the PCR, 60 Vbeta and 13 Jbeta primers were used. As originally analysed: About 10 million of some 80 million unique TCR beta chains were shared, per a later count. TCRdb keeps only in-frame clones here, not all; method: immunoSEQ multiplex PCR. V and J calls plus clone size are reproduced from that table; the DNA served to infer D and trimming. The sample has about 100,000 clones; around 76% are singletons.

This sequence originates from a man aged 35 to 55 in good health and CMV-seropositive. V and J are TRBV15 and TRBJ2-4; TRBD2 aligns across 14 bases. The sample consisted of PBMCs. CDR3 coding DNA: TGTGCCACCAGCCCCCAGGGACTAGCGGGAGTCCGGAACATTCAGTACTTC. It is translated as CATSPQGLAGVRNIQYF.